The next 17 T cell receptor beta chains were all read from a single sample in a study of blood T cell repertoires in COVID-19. Method: immunoSEQ multiplex PCR; TCRdb's copy keeps in-frame clones and lacks some. The sample includes over 200,000 clones, 88% of them seen just once. Sequencing input: peripheral blood. All receptors come from a human donor in a cohort sampled during active COVID-19.

With regard to this clone: Other DNA sequences in this specimen translate into the identical CDR3. The J gene is TRBJ2-2, the V gene TRBV19; no clear D. Germline V gene lookup returns CDR1 LNHDA and CDR2 SQIVND (reference sequence). The CDR3 loop spans 16 amino acids. The germline V and J ends were trimmed by 3 bases and 2 bases, with 13 bases remaining between them. CDR3 sequence reads: CASSMARYLNTGELFF. The CDR3 DNA reads TGTGCCAGTAGTATGGCTAGGTACCTTAACACCGGGGAGCTGTTTTTT. The whole variable domain, remainder taken from reference TRBV19 and TRBJ2-2, is DGGITQSPKYLFRKEGQNVTLSCEQNLNHDAMYWYRQDPGQGLRLIYYSQIVNDFQKGDIAEGYSVSREKKESFPLTVTSAQKNPTAFYLCASSMARYLNTGELFFGEGSRLTVL.

This sequence joins TRBV7-8 and TRBJ1-5; 7 nucleotides match TRBD1. V was pared by 2 bases and J by 0 bases, with 13 bases of the junction left unmatched. Germline V gene sequence: CDR1 SGHVS, CDR2 FQNEAQ. CDR3 length equals 19 residues. The CDR3 protein is CASSLKFSGRGHSNQPQHF. CDR3 nucleotide sequence: TGTGCCAGCAGCTTAAAGTTTTCCGGTAGGGGGCATAGCAATCAGCCCCAGCATTTT.

The chain has TRBV30 and TRBJ2-7; D not resolved. The ends were cut back, 0 bases at V and 2 bases at J, with 8 bases in the middle. The CDR3 extends over 13 amino acids. Germline CDR1 reads GTSNPN; CDR2 reads SVGIG (reference sequence). The CDR3 DNA reads TGTGCCTGGAGTGTAGAATACACCTACGAGCAGTACTTC. Translation gives CAWSVEYTYEQYF. The variable domain in full, completed from reference TRBV30 and TRBJ2-7, reads SQTIHQWPATLVQPVGSPLSLECTVEGTSNPNLYWYRQAAGRGLQLLFYSVGIGQISSEVPQNLSASRPQDRQFILSSKKLLLSDSGFYLCAWSVEYTYEQYFGPGTRLTVT.

The chain couples TRBV6-5 to TRBJ2-3; TRBD1 might be the D (6 bases). Germline V gene lookup returns CDR1 MNHEY and CDR2 SVGAGI. The V end lost 11 bases, the J end lost 2 bases, and 17 bases lay between the germline ends. The CDR3 is 14 residues long. The CDR3 here is CAVTRGRHTDTQYF. The CDR3 DNA reads TGTGCCGTAACCAGGGGCAGGCACACAGATACGCAGTATTTT.

The rearrangement uses TRBV27 and TRBJ2-5; 8 bases fit TRBD2. V shed 5 bases and J 3 bases; nucleotides not matched to a gene: 11. CDR3 length: 16 amino acids. Looked up from germline, CDR1 is MNHEY and CDR2 is SMNVEV (reference sequence). In nucleotides, the CDR3 is TGTGCCAGCAGTCAACGGACTAGCTCCCCCAAAGAGACCCAGTACTTC. Translation: CASSQRTSSPKETQYF.

This chain uses TRBV3-1 (or the pseudogene TRBV3-2) with TRBJ2-7; no reliable D call. V was pared by 5 bases and J by 4 bases, with 12 bases between. The CDR3 has 13 amino acids. Germline loops: CDR1 LGHDT, CDR2 YNNKEL (reference sequence). The CDR3 DNA reads TGTGCCAGCAGCAGACCAGGAAAGTACGAGCAGTACTTC. This gives the protein CASSRPGKYEQYF.

J is TRBJ1-1 and V is TRBV4-1; D may be TRBD1 (5 bases). The germline V gene has CDR1 MGHRA and CDR2 YSYEKL. The CDR3 sequence is 15 residues long. Deletions cut 7 bases from V and 3 bases from J, with 18 bases between. Written as DNA, the CDR3 is TGCGCCAGCACCCGAGCTACAGGACGGGACACTGAAGCTTTCTTT. Protein: CASTRATGRDTEAFF.

The V gene is TRBV7-2, the J gene TRBJ1-1; a weak D match, TRBD1 (6 bases). The CDR3 length is 15 residues. V lost 6 bases, J lost 7 bases, and 21 bases lay in between. The V gene's germline CDR1 is SGHTA and CDR2 FQGNSA. In nucleotides, the CDR3 is TGTGCCAGCAGTCGACAGATAGAAACAGGGATTGAAGCTTTCTTT. Translating it yields CASSRQIETGIEAFF.

V and J are TRBV5-8 and TRBJ1-1, with 8 positions matching TRBD1. The CDR3 is 13 amino acids. CDR1 and CDR2 from the germline V gene are SGHTS and YDEGEE. The V and J ends lost 5 bases and 5 bases, in that order; junction bases with no gene match: 5. In DNA, the CDR3 is TGTGCCAGCAGTTATACAGGGGGGACTGAAGCTTTCTTT. Translation: CASSYTGGTEAFF.

This clone was counted once. The J gene is TRBJ2-5, the V gene TRBV7-3, with unresolved D. V was shortened by 4 bases and J by 5 bases, with 17 bases between the two germline ends. The CDR3 is 15 residues long. Germline-derived CDR1 and CDR2 are SGHTA and FQGTGA. This CDR3 reads CASSSVRGSRETQYF. As DNA, the CDR3 is TGTGCCAGCAGCTCCGTCCGAGGAAGTCGGGAGACCCAGTACTTC.

The chain combines TRBV4-3 with TRBJ2-7; TRBD1 matches at 10 bases. J was trimmed by 5 bases and V by 4 bases; bases with no gene match: 5. The germline V gene encodes CDR1 LGHNA and CDR2 YSLEER. This CDR3 has 14 residues. Written as DNA, the CDR3 is TGCGCCAGCAGCCCGGACAGGGGGAGCGACGAGCAGTACTTC. It specifies CASSPDRGSDEQYF.

The J gene is TRBJ1-5, the V gene TRBV30, with D maybe TRBD1 (6 bases). Germline CDR1 is GTSNPN and CDR2 is SVGIG (reference sequence). The CDR3 sequence is 17 residues long. Trimming took off 3 bases at V and 3 bases at J, with 21 bases between the two ends. The CDR3: CAWSATRGGYVNQPQHF. For the CDR3, the DNA is TGTGCCTGGAGCGCCACTCGAGGGGGTTACGTCAATCAGCCCCAGCATTTT.

This chain uses TRBV9 with TRBJ2-7, with D possibly TRBD2 on 6 matching bases. There are 15 residues in the CDR3. Looked up from germline, CDR1 is SGDLS and CDR2 is YYNGEE. With 0 bases removed from V and 5 bases from J, the gap between germline ends came to 15 bases. Written as DNA, the CDR3 is TGTGCCAGCAGCGTAGATGCGGGGAGAGATCACGAGCAGTACTTC. Translation: CASSVDAGRDHEQYF.

The rearrangement joins TRBV9 to TRBJ2-7, with 7 positions matching TRBD1. V gave up 2 bases and J gave up 2 bases; unmatched junction bases: 7. Germline CDR1 is SGDLS and CDR2 is YYNGEE. The CDR3 runs 15 residues. The CDR3 region has the DNA TGTGCCAGCAGCGTGACCGGGACAGCTGCCTACGAGCAGTACTTC. Translation gives CASSVTGTAAYEQYF.

The gene calls are TRBV28 and TRBJ2-5; D remains unclear. V was cut by 5 bases and J by 5 bases, with 12 bases left in between. The CDR3 consists of 13 residues. Germline CDR1 reads MDHEN; CDR2 reads SYDVKM. In nucleotides, the CDR3 is TGTGCCAGCAGTCCCCGGGTGCAGGAGACCCAGTACTTC. Translation gives CASSPRVQETQYF.

J is TRBJ1-1 and V is TRBV5-1; maybe TRBD1 (5 bases). Trimming removed 3 bases at V and 5 bases at J, with 11 bases between. The length of the CDR3 is 13 residues. Germline V gives CDR1 SGHRS, CDR2 YFSETQ. CDR3 sequence: CASSSDTKTEAFF. The CDR3 region has the DNA TGCGCCAGCAGCTCGGACACCAAAACTGAAGCTTTCTTT.

The chain links TRBV2 to TRBJ2-7, with 8 nucleotides matching TRBD1. This CDR3 contains 16 residues. CDR1 and CDR2 (germline): SNHLY, FYNNEI. V shed 6 bases and J 0 bases; nucleotides not matched to a gene: 10. CDR3 sequence reads: CASRGRDRLSSYEQYF. The DNA of the CDR3 is TGTGCCAGCAGAGGCCGGGACAGGTTAAGCTCCTACGAGCAGTACTTC.